This T cell receptor beta chain was documented in a study of Ad26.COV2.S vaccination and SARS-CoV-2 variants. Background on the study: This donor came from the COV1001 trial of Ad26.COV2.S. Administration of Ad26.COV2.S was intramuscular, either once or twice 56 days apart.

Sample treatment: about 20 received Ad26.COV2.S at low or high dose, single or two shots; 5 received placebo; per-sample allocation not given. The samples date from day 63 after the first vaccine or placebo injection. Remarks on this clone: Antigen: not known.

The study, taken as a whole, reports: There was reportedly substantial breadth in spike-specific CD8+ and CD4+ T cell responses after vaccination.

CDR1 and CDR2 from the germline V gene are KGHDR and SFDVKD. V was trimmed by 5 bases and J by 5 bases, leaving 12 bases between them. The CDR3 consists of 13 residues. Measured with immunoSEQ multiplex PCR; TCRdb has only the in-frame clones, and not every one. The sample yields about 350,000 clones, around 88% seen once. The rearrangement uses TRBV24-1 and TRBJ2-7, with D uncertain. The sample here was peripheral blood, taken in a trial of Ad26.COV2.S vaccine versus placebo. This sequence was found in a person between 18 and 60 years old who received the Ad26.COV2.S COVID-19 vaccine or a placebo. DNA of the CDR3: TGTGCCACCAGTGCGGAAGGGATCCACGAGCAGTACTTC. Its protein product is CATSAEGIHEQYF.